Each of the 2 T cell receptor beta chains below was sequenced from the same sample in a study of cytomegalovirus exposure and HLA in healthy donors. This PCR relied on a set of 60 Vbeta primers and 13 Jbeta primers. The assay was immunoSEQ multiplex PCR, and TCRdb's table has in-frame clones only and misses some. The sample records 120,000 to 150,000 clones, roughly 64% being singletons. Sequenced sample: PBMCs. These receptors were obtained from a young woman in good health and CMV-seropositive.

This sequence joins TRBV6-1 and TRBJ1-5; 7 bases line up with TRBD1. The length of the CDR3 is 15 residues. The V gene's germline CDR1 is MNHNS and CDR2 SASEGT. With V trimmed by 6 bases and J by 4 bases, 9 bases remained unmatched. The CDR3, as DNA: TGTGCCAGCAGAATGACAGGGATCGGTAATCAGCCCCAGCATTTT. Translation: CASRMTGIGNQPQHF.

This sequence joins TRBV5-1 and TRBJ1-2; 7 bases fit TRBD1. Germline-derived CDR1 and CDR2 are SGHRS and YFSETQ. The CDR3 contains 17 residues. V lost 6 bases to trimming and J lost 4 bases; unmatched junction nucleotides: 18. The CDR3 sequence is CASIGLTGFWFGYGYTF. The CDR3, as DNA: TGCGCCAGCATCGGCTTGACAGGGTTCTGGTTCGGCTATGGCTACACCTTC.